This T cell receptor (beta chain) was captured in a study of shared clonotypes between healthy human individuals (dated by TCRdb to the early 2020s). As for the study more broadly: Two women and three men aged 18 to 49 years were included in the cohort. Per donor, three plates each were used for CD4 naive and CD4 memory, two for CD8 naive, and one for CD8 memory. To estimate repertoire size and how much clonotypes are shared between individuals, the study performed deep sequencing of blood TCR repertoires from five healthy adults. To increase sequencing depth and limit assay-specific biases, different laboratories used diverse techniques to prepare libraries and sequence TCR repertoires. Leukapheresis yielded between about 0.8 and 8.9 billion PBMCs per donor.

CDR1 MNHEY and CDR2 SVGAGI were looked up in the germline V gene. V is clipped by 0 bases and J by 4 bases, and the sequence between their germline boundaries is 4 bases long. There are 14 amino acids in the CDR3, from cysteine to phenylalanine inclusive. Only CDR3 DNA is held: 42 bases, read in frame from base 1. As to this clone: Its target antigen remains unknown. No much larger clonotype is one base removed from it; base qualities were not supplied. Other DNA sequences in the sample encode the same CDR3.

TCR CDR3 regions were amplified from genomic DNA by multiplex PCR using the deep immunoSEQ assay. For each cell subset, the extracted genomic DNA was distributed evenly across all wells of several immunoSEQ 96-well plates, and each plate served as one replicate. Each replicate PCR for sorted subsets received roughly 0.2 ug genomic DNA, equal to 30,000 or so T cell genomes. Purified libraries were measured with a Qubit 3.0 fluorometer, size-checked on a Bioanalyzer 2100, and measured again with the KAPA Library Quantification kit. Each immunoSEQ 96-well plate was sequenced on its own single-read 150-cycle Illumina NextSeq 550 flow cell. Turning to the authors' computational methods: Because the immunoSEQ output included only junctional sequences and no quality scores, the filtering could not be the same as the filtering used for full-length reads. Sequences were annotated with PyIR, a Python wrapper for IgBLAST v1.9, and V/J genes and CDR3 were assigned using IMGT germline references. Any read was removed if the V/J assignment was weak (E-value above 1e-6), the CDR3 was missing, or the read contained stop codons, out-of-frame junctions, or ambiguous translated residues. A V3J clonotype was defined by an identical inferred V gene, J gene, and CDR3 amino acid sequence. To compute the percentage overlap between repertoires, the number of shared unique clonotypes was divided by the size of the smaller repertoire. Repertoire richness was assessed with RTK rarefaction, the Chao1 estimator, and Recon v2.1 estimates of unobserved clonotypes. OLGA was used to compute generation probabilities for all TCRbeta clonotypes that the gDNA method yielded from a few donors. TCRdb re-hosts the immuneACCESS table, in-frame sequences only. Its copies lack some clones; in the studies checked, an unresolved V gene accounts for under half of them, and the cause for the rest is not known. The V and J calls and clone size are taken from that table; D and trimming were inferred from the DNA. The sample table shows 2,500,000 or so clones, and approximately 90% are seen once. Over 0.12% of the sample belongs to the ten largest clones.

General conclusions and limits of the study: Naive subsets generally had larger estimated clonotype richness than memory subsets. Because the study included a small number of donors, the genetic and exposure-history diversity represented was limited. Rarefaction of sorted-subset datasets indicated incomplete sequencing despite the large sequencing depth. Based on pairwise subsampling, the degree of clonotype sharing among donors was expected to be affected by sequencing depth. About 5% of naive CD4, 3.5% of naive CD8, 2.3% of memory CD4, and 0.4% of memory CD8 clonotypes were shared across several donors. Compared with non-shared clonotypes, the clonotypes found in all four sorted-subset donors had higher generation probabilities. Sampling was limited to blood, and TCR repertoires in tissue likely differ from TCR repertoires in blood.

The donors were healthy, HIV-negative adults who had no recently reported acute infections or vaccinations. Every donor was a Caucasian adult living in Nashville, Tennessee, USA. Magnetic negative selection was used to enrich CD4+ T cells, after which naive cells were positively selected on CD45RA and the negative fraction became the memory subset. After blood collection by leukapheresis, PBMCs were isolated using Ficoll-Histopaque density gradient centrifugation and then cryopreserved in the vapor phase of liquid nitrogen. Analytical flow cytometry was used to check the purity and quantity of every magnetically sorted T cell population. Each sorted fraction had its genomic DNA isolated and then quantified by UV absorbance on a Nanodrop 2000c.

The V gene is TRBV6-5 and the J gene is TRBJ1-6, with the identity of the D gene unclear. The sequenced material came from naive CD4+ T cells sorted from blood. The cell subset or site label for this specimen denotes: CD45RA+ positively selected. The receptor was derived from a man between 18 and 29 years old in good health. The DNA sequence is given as TGTGCCAGCAGTTACTCCCAATATAATTCACCCCTCCACTTT. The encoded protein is CASSYSQYNSPLHF.